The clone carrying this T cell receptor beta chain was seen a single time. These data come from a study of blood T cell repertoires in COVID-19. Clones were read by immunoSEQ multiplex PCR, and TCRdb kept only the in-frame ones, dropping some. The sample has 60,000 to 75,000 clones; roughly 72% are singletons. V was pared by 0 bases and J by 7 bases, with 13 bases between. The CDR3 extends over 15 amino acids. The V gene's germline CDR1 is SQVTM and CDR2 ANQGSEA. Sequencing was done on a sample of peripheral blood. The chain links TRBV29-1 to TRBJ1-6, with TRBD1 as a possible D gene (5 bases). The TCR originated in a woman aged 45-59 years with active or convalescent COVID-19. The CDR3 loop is CSVEDLRVGNSPLHF. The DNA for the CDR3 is TGCAGCGTTGAAGATCTCAGGGTAGGCAATTCACCCCTCCACTTT.